This T cell receptor beta chain was recovered during a study of blood T cell repertoires in COVID-19. Using immunoSEQ multiplex PCR, the repertoire was profiled, and TCRdb retains in-frame clones only, with some absent. The sample carries 120,000 or so clones, roughly 80% recorded once. V dropped 4 bases and J dropped 7 bases, with 13 bases sitting between them. Germline V CDR1 and CDR2: LGHDT, YNNKEL (reference sequence). The length of the CDR3 is 13 residues. This TCR was sampled from a man aged 60 to 69 with acute or convalescent COVID-19. This chain connects TRBV3-1 (or the pseudogene TRBV3-2) to TRBJ1-1; possibly TRBD1 for D (5 bases). Sequencing input: peripheral blood. The CDR3 DNA reads as TGTGCCAGCAGCCGCACCACAAGGGGTGAAGCTTTCTTT. This sequence encodes CASSRTTRGEAFF.